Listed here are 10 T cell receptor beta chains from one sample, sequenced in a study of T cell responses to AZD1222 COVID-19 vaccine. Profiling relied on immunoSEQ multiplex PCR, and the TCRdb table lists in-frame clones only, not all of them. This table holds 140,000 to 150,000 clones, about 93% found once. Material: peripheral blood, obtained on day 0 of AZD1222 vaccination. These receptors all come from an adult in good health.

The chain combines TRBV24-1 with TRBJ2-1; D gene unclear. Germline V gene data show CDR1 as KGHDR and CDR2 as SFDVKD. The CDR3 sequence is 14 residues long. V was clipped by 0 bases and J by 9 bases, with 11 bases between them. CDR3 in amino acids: CATSDLGVWGEQFF. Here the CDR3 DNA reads TGTGCCACCAGTGATTTGGGGGTCTGGGGTGAGCAGTTCTTC.

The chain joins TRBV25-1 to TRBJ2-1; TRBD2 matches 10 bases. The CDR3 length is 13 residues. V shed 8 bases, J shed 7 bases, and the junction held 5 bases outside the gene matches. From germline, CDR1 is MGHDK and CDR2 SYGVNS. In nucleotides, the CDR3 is TGTGCCAGCCAGGGACTAGCGTATAATGAGCAGTTCTTC. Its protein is CASQGLAYNEQFF. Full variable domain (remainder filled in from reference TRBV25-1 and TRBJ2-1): EADIYQTPRYLVIGTGKKITLECSQTMGHDKMYWYQQDPGMELHLIHYSYGVNSTEKGDLSSESTVSRIRTEHFPLTLESARPSHTSQYLCASQGLAYNEQFFGPGTRLTVL.

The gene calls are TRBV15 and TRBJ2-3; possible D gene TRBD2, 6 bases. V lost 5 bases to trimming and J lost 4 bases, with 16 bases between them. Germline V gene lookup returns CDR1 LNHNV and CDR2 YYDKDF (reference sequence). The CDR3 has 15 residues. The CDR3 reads CATSGLGRGADTQYF. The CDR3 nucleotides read TGTGCCACCAGCGGTTTGGGCCGCGGGGCAGATACGCAGTATTTT.

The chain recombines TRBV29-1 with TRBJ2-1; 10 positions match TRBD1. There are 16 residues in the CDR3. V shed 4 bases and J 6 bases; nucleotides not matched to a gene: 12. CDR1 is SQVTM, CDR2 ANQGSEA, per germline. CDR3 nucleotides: TGCAGCGTTGCTTGGGGGGGGACAGGGGTAGTCAATGAGCAGTTCTTC. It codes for CSVAWGGTGVVNEQFF.

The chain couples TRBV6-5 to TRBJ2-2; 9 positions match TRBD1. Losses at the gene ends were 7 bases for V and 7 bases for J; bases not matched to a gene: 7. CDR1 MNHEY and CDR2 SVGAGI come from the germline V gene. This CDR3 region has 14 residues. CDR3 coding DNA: TGTGCCAGCACATACAGGGGGCAAGGCGGGGAGCTGTTTTTT. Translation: CASTYRGQGGELFF.

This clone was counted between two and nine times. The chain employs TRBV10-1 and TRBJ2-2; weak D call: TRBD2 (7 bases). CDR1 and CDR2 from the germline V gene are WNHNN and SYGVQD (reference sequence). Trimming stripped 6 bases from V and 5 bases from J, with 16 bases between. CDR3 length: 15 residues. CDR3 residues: CASSPSGGWTGELFF. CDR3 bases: TGCGCCAGCAGCCCCTCGGGGGGCTGGACCGGGGAGCTGTTTTTT.

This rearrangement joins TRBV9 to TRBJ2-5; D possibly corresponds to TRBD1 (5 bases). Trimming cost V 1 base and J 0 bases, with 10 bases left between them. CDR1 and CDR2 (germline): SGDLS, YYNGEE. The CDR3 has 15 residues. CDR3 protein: CASSVRGFDQETQYF. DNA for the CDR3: TGTGCCAGCAGCGTAAGGGGTTTTGACCAAGAGACCCAGTACTTC. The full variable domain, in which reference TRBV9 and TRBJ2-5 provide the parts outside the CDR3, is DSGVTQTPKHLITATGQRVTLRCSPRSGDLSVYWYQQSLDQGLQFLIQYYNGEERAKGNILERFSAQQFPDLHSELNLSSLELGDSALYFCASSVRGFDQETQYFGPGTRLLVL.

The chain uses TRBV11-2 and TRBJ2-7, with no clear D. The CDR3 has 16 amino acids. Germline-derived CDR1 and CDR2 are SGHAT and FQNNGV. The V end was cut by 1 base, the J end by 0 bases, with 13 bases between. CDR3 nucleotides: TGTGCCAGCAGCTTAGTATCAGGTGTCAGCTCCTACGAGCAGTACTTC. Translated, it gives CASSLVSGVSSYEQYF.

The CDR3 is CASSKTSLGPTEQFF. CDR3 coding DNA: TGTGCCAGCAGCAAGACTAGCCTTGGACCAACTGAGCAGTTCTTC. The chain recombines TRBV7-3 with TRBJ2-1; TRBD2 matches at 7 bases. V shed 5 bases and J 9 bases; nucleotides not matched to a gene: 13. Looked up from germline, CDR1 is SGHTA and CDR2 is FQGTGA. The CDR3 contains 15 residues.

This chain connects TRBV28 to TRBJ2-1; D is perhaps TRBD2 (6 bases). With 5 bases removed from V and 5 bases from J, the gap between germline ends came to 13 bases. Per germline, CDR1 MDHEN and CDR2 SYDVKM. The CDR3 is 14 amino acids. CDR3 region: CASSILARDNEQFF. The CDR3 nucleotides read TGTGCCAGCAGTATACTAGCTCGGGACAATGAGCAGTTCTTC.